The rows below give T cell receptor beta chains drawn from one sample of a study of T cell repertoires in cytomegalovirus infection. TCRdb independently ran MiXCR on the reads; one entry per CDR3 protein. The data show hundreds of thousands of distinct CDR3 sequences, 20% to 30% seen once. The sequenced sample consisted of CD8+ T cells from PBMCs. These receptors were collected from a human donor in good health (CMV status not recorded). Some clones in this sample may be carry-over from other donors' samples. The CDR3 runs from the conserved cysteine through the conserved F or W. A D gene is named only where the DNA matches it firmly. Some rows mark clone size as missing; the rest say once, few, many or name a class of expanded clone.

d_call	v_call	j_call	clone_size	cdr3_nt	cdr3_aa
.	TRBV20-1	TRBJ1-1	.	TGCAGTGCGTCACCTAGAGGGGGGTACACTGAAGCTTTCTTT	CSASPRGGYTEAFF
.	TRBV10-3	TRBJ1-1	.	TGTGCCATCAGTGGCGATACTAGACAGACTGAAGCTTTCTTT	CAISGDTRQTEAFF
.	TRBV6-6	TRBJ1-2	few	TGTGCCAGCAGTTACGAGACAGGTTCCAACTATGGCTACACCTTC	CASSYETGSNYGYTF
.	TRBV6-6	TRBJ2-2	.	TGTGCCAGCAGTTATATCAGGGGGAACACCGGGGAGCTGTTTTTT	CASSYIRGNTGELFF
.	TRBV6-1	TRBJ1-6	many	TGTGCCAGCCGCGACAGTCGATCGTGGGGGGCGCAGGGGAATTCACCCCTCCACTTT	CASRDSRSWGAQGNSPLHF
TRBD1	TRBV7-6	TRBJ1-3	many	TGTGCCAGCAGTTCCGGACAGGGACGAAACACCATATATTTT	CASSSGQGRNTIYF
.	TRBV4-2	TRBJ1-3	.	TGTGCCAGCAGCCAAGCGCAGGGTAGGGGAAACACCATATATTTT	CASSQAQGRGNTIYF
TRBD1	TRBV20-1	TRBJ2-7	.	TGCAGTGCTAGAGGGACAGGGAAAAACTCCTACGAGCAGTACTTC	CSARGTGKNSYEQYF
TRBD2	TRBV4-1	TRBJ2-7	.	TGCGCCAGCAGCCAAGTTTACGCGGGGGGCCACTACGAGCAGTACTTC	CASSQVYAGGHYEQYF
TRBD2	TRBV7-9	TRBJ2-1	many	TGTGCCAGCAGCTTCCCCAGCGGGGATGGGTTCTTC	CASSFPSGDGFF
TRBD1	TRBV7-9	TRBJ1-2	many	TGTGCCAGCAGTTTAACGGGACAGGGGAGGAATAACTATGGCTACACCTTC	CASSLTGQGRNNYGYTF
.	TRBV29-1	TRBJ2-6	.	TGCAGCGTACAGGTGGTTGGCAACGTCCTGACTTTC	CSVQVVGNVLTF
TRBD1	TRBV6-2/TRBV6-3	TRBJ2-3	.	TGTGCCAGCAGCCAGGGGGCCCTTTTGTCAGATACGCAGTATTTT	CASSQGALLSDTQYF
TRBD1	TRBV6-2/TRBV6-3	TRBJ1-2	.	TGTGCCAGCAGGAACCCGGGACAGGGGGCGAACTATGGCTACACCTTC	CASRNPGQGANYGYTF
.	TRBV29-1	TRBJ2-2	.	TGCAGCGTTGAAGAGCACTCAGGGGAGTCCAACACCGGGGAGCTGTTTTTT	CSVEEHSGESNTGELFF
.	TRBV5-5	TRBJ2-7	.	TGTGCCAGCAGCTCGATCGGGACTGCGGCCTACGAGCAGTACTTC	CASSSIGTAAYEQYF
.	TRBV4-3	TRBJ2-1	many	TGCGCCAGCAGCCAAGATGGGGCAGGGCGGGATGAGCAGTTCTTC	CASSQDGAGRDEQFF
TRBD1	TRBV19	TRBJ1-1	.	TGTGCCACTCTCCGACAGGGTCAGACTGAAGCTTTCTTT	CATLRQGQTEAFF
.	TRBV6-6	TRBJ1-1	many	TGTGCCAGCACGACTTATCCAGGGTCGGAGGACACTGAAGCTTTCTTT	CASTTYPGSEDTEAFF
.	TRBV7-2	TRBJ1-1	many	TGTGCCAGCAGCTTAGCGGGGCTCGCTGAAGCTTTCTTT	CASSLAGLAEAFF
.	TRBV14	TRBJ1-5	.	TGTGCCAGCAGCCAAGTCGACAGGATCAGTCAGCCCCAGCATTTT	CASSQVDRISQPQHF
.	TRBV27	TRBJ2-7	.	TGTGCCAGCAGTTTAACTACAGGGCTCTCCTACGAGCAGTACTTC	CASSLTTGLSYEQYF
.	TRBV7-8	TRBJ2-5	many	TGTGCCAGCAGCTTAGGTCTCCGAGGGGAGACCCAGTACTTC	CASSLGLRGETQYF
.	TRBV6-6	TRBJ2-3	.	TGTGCCAGCAGTTACCGCCACGTTAATACGAGGGATACGCAGTATTTT	CASSYRHVNTRDTQYF
TRBD2	TRBV7-9	TRBJ2-3	.	TGTGCCAGCAGCTTCGAGGGACTAGGGGTAGATACGCAGTATTTT	CASSFEGLGVDTQYF
.	TRBV5-5	TRBJ2-7	.	TGTGCCAGCAGCTTAAGAGGGACCACCTACGAGCAGTACTTC	CASSLRGTTYEQYF
.	TRBV19	TRBJ2-7	.	TGTGTCAGTAGTAATACCAGGGGAGCCGAGCAGTACTTC	CVSSNTRGAEQYF
.	TRBV28	TRBJ2-1	.	TGTGCCAGCAGAGGACGTTACAATGAGCAGTTCTTC	CASRGRYNEQFF
TRBD2	TRBV2	TRBJ2-1	.	TGTGCCAGCAGTGTCCCGGGGGGGGCCCAGGAGCAGTTCTTC	CASSVPGGAQEQFF